A single sample is the source of the 14 T cell receptor beta chains below, sequenced in a study of blood T cell repertoires in COVID-19. Sequenced by immunoSEQ multiplex PCR; TCRdb stores in-frame clones only, minus some. The repertoire has under 300,000 clones, about 79% of them found once; the top ten carry approximately 9.6%. The sample taken for sequencing was peripheral blood. The receptors come from an elderly woman with acute or convalescent COVID-19.

V and J are TRBV18 and TRBJ1-3; D not resolved. With 2 bases removed from V and 5 bases from J, the gap between germline ends came to 10 bases. This CDR3 region has 14 residues. Germline CDR1 KGHSH, CDR2 LQKENI. Here the CDR3 DNA reads TGTGCCAGCTCACCAGAGTCCAAACGAAACACCATATATTTT. It translates to CASSPESKRNTIYF.

The V gene is TRBV5-5, the J gene TRBJ1-2; D possibly corresponds to TRBD1 (5 bases). The CDR3 length is 15 residues. Germline V CDR1 and CDR2: SGHKS, YYEKEE (reference sequence). V was clipped by 2 bases and J by 4 bases, with 15 bases between them. This CDR3 is CASSLGPRQLYGYTF. CDR3 sequence (DNA): TGTGCCAGCAGCTTAGGCCCCAGACAGCTCTATGGCTACACCTTC.

The genes are TRBV18 and TRBJ2-7, with 9 bases matching TRBD1. This CDR3 has 16 residues. J lost 5 bases, V lost 8 bases, and 16 bases had no gene match. Germline CDR1 reads KGHSH; CDR2 reads LQKENI. CDR3 sequence (DNA): TGTGCCAGCCCAAGAGGGCAACAGGGGGCTTGGGACGAGCAGTACTTC. Translation gives CASPRGQQGAWDEQYF.

This chain uses TRBV13 with TRBJ1-3, with TRBD1 matching 7 bases. The germline CDR1 and CDR2 sequences are PRHDT and FYEKMQ (reference sequence). The CDR3 spans 14 residues. V shed 5 bases and J 4 bases; nucleotides not matched to a gene: 5. The CDR3: CASSRGRGGNTIYF. The CDR3, as DNA: TGTGCCAGCAGCCGTGGCAGGGGGGGAAACACCATATATTTT.

The CDR3 DNA reads TGTGCCAGCAGCACCCACGGGAGGGACCAAGAGACCCAGTACTTC. This codes for CASSTHGRDQETQYF. The rearrangement links TRBV7-3 to TRBJ2-5, with 8 bases fitting TRBD2. Germline V CDR1 and CDR2: SGHTA, FQGTGA. CDR3 length: 15 amino acids. With 5 bases clipped from V and 0 bases from J, the junction kept 5 bases outside the gene matches. Using reference TRBV7-3 and TRBJ2-5 for the parts outside the CDR3, the full variable domain is GAGVSQTPSNKVTEKGKYVELRCDPISGHTALYWYRQSLGQGPEFLIYFQGTGAADDSGLPNDRFFAVRPEGSVSTLKIQRTERGDSAVYLCASSTHGRDQETQYFGPGTRLLVL.

CDR3: CASSPPGGIGYTF. CDR3 sequence (DNA): TGTGCCAGCAGTCCCCCAGGGGGCATTGGCTACACCTTC. The V gene is TRBV6-5, the J gene TRBJ1-2, with 8 bases fitting TRBD1. The V gene end was trimmed by 5 bases and the J gene end by 7 bases; junction bases not matched to a gene: 6. This CDR3 region has 13 residues. CDR1 and CDR2 from the germline V gene are MNHEY and SVGAGI.

The V call is TRBV12-3 or TRBV12-4, the J call TRBJ1-3; D not resolved. The CDR3 has 12 residues. The V end was cut by 8 bases, the J end by 3 bases, with 8 bases between. The DNA of the CDR3 is TGTGCCAGCCGGGAGCGTGGAAACACCATATATTTT. This encodes CASRERGNTIYF.

CDR3 sequence: CASNPGQTARNIQYF. Written as DNA, the CDR3 is TGTGCCAGCAACCCGGGACAGACAGCAAGAAACATTCAGTACTTC. V is TRBV6-5 and J is TRBJ2-4, with TRBD1 matching 7 bases. With V trimmed by 7 bases and J by 6 bases, 12 bases remained unmatched. Germline-derived CDR1 and CDR2 are MNHEY and SVGAGI. The length of the CDR3 is 15 residues.

CDR3 protein: CASSFSPRQGSMEQYF. CDR3 in DNA: TGTGCCAGCAGTTTTTCGCCGAGACAGGGCTCTATGGAGCAGTACTTC. The chain uses TRBV28 and TRBJ2-7, with TRBD1 matching over 7 bases. With V trimmed by 3 bases and J by 7 bases, 15 bases remained unmatched. Germline V lookup: CDR1 MDHEN, CDR2 SYDVKM. The CDR3 consists of 16 residues. The complete variable domain, with remaining parts taken from reference TRBV28 and TRBJ2-7, reads DVKVTQSSRYLVKRTGEKVFLECVQDMDHENMFWYRQDPGLGLRLIYFSYDVKMKEKGDIPEGYSVSREKKERFSLILESASTNQTSMYLCASSFSPRQGSMEQYFGPGTRLTVT.

The chain combines TRBV6-6 with TRBJ1-4, with TRBD1 identical over 7 bases. The germline gives CDR1 MNHNY, CDR2 SVGAGI (reference sequence). The CDR3 has 13 amino acids. Trimming took 7 bases from V and 7 from J; bases not matched to a gene: 6. CDR3 amino acids: CASNRQGGEKLFF. CDR3 in DNA: TGTGCCAGCAACCGACAGGGAGGTGAAAAACTGTTTTTT.

This chain links TRBV18 with TRBJ1-2; 7 positions match TRBD1. This CDR3 contains 15 residues. The trim removed 3 bases at V and 5 bases at J, leaving 9 bases unmatched. The germline V gene encodes CDR1 KGHSH and CDR2 LQKENI. This CDR3 reads CASSPPTGPTYGYTF. The CDR3, as DNA: TGTGCCAGCTCACCCCCGACAGGGCCCACTTATGGCTACACCTTC.

The rearrangement uses TRBV3-1 (or the pseudogene TRBV3-2) and TRBJ2-7; TRBD1 matches 7 bases. Germline V gives CDR1 LGHDT, CDR2 YNNKEL (reference sequence). The V and J ends lost 5 bases and 2 bases, in that order; junction bases with no gene match: 9. The CDR3 totals 15 residues. CDR3 sequence (DNA): TGTGCCAGCAGCTACCTCTCCGGGACAGCCTACGAGCAGTACTTC. It yields the protein CASSYLSGTAYEQYF.

The V and J genes are TRBV15 and TRBJ2-7; 10 bases align to TRBD2. Trimming removed 1 base from V and 5 bases from J; junction bases left unmatched: 29. The germline gives CDR1 LNHNV, CDR2 YYDKDF (reference sequence). There are 23 residues in the CDR3. The CDR3: CATSRGPGRGPSGGPKNPHEQYF. CDR3 nucleotides: TGTGCCACCAGCAGAGGACCCGGACGGGGACCTAGCGGGGGCCCTAAGAATCCTCACGAGCAGTACTTC.

This clone occurred a few times. The rearrangement joins TRBV5-1 to TRBJ1-1; TRBD1 agrees at 8 bases. This CDR3 region has 17 residues. The germline CDR1 and CDR2 sequences are SGHRS and YFSETQ. The V gene end was trimmed by 3 bases and the J gene end by 0 bases; junction bases not matched to a gene: 10. The DNA of the CDR3 is TGCGCCAGCAGCTCTGGACAGGGATCACATATGAACACTGAAGCTTTCTTT. Translating it yields CASSSGQGSHMNTEAFF.